The 25 T cell receptor beta chains listed next were all sequenced from one sample in a study of blood T cell repertoires in COVID-19. The protocol was immunoSEQ multiplex PCR, while the TCRdb copy is restricted to in-frame clones and leaves out a portion. The table shows 200,000 to 300,000 clones, with 90% occurring only once. Material: peripheral blood. Receptor source: a woman aged 40 to 49 with acute or convalescent COVID-19.

The genes are TRBV5-6 and TRBJ1-1; TRBD1 agrees at 7 bases. The CDR3 has 14 residues. Trimming took 4 bases from V and 4 from J; bases not matched to a gene: 7. The germline V gene encodes CDR1 SGHDT and CDR2 YYEEEE. Here the CDR3 DNA reads TGTGCCAGCAGCGCAGACCCAGGGGGCACTGAAGCTTTCTTT. This codes for CASSADPGGTEAFF.

The rearrangement joins TRBV7-9 to TRBJ2-5; TRBD1 matches at 9 bases. The CDR3 is 16 residues long. The junction had 8 bases not matched to a gene; V was cut back by 3 bases and J by 3 bases. CDR1 and CDR2 from the germline V gene are SEHNR and FQNEAQ (reference sequence). The CDR3 DNA is TGTGCCAGCAGCTTTCTGGACAGGGGTCCCGAAGAGACCCAGTACTTC. It specifies CASSFLDRGPEETQYF.

The DNA of the CDR3 is TGTGCCAGCAGCCAATCCCTAGGCCAAGAGACCCAGTACTTC. This sequence encodes CASSQSLGQETQYF. This chain connects TRBV3-1 (or the pseudogene TRBV3-2) to TRBJ2-5; unclear D gene. V lost 2 bases and J lost 1, with 8 bases in between. Germline lookup yields CDR1 LGHDT and CDR2 YNNKEL (reference sequence). The CDR3 covers 14 residues.

The V and J genes are TRBV7-8 and TRBJ2-5; D gene unclear. Germline V CDR1 and CDR2: SGHVS, FQNEAQ. The V gene lost 5 bases and the J gene lost 5 bases, with 9 bases spanning the gap. The length of the CDR3 is 12 residues. Written as DNA, the CDR3 is TGTGCCAGCAGCCCTGCCCGGGAGACCCAGTACTTC. Encoded protein: CASSPARETQYF.

The rearrangement joins TRBV5-1 to TRBJ2-3; a weak D match, TRBD2 (7 bases). Trimming removed 6 bases from V and 4 bases from J, with 18 bases in between. The V gene's germline CDR1 is SGHRS and CDR2 YFSETQ. The CDR3 is 15 residues long. CDR3 DNA sequence: TGCGCCAGCACCTATCGGGGGGCGCGTCCAGATACGCAGTATTTT. This translates into CASTYRGARPDTQYF.

The rearrangement joins TRBV11-3 to TRBJ2-1, with 7 bases aligning to TRBD2. V gave up 0 bases and J gave up 4 bases; unmatched junction bases: 6. CDR1 and CDR2 from the germline V gene are SGHNT and YENEEA. CDR3 length equals 16 residues. CDR3 amino acids: CASSLDLREGYNEQFF. CDR3 bases: TGTGCCAGCAGCTTAGACTTGAGGGAGGGGTACAATGAGCAGTTCTTC.

The V and J genes are TRBV6-5 and TRBJ1-5; 10 nucleotides match TRBD1. V dropped 5 bases and J dropped 7; count of bases not matched to a gene: 5. This CDR3 contains 14 residues. Germline lookup yields CDR1 MNHEY and CDR2 SVGAGI. The CDR3 bases are TGTGCCAGCAGTAAGACAGGGGGCAGCCAGCCCCAGCATTTT. Amino acid sequence: CASSKTGGSQPQHF.

The chain has TRBV6-5 and TRBJ1-1, with unresolved D. Germline CDR1 and CDR2: MNHEY and SVGAGI. The ends were cut back, 10 bases at V and 4 bases at J, with 19 bases in the middle. This CDR3 comprises 14 residues. The CDR3 sequence is CATRRTTSATEAFF. In DNA, the CDR3 is TGTGCCACACGGAGGACGACATCCGCCACTGAAGCTTTCTTT.

J is TRBJ2-5 and V is TRBV7-8, with 13 bases fitting TRBD2. Germline trimming cut 1 base from V and 4 bases from J; bases unmatched to any gene: 9. CDR3 length equals 18 residues. Germline V gene sequence: CDR1 SGHVS, CDR2 FQNEAQ. CDR3 in amino acids: CASSLVLAGGPNRETQYF. The DNA of the CDR3 is TGTGCCAGCAGCTTAGTACTAGCGGGGGGGCCGAATCGAGAGACCCAGTACTTC.

The chain is built from TRBV27 and TRBJ1-1, with TRBD1 matching over 8 bases. With 2 bases clipped from V and 4 bases from J, the junction kept 18 bases outside the gene matches. CDR1 and CDR2 from the germline V gene are MNHEY and SMNVEV (reference sequence). This CDR3 contains 19 residues. The CDR3 sequence is CASSLRTGIAPFAATEAFF. CDR3 sequence (DNA): TGTGCCAGCAGTTTACGGACAGGGATAGCCCCCTTCGCGGCCACTGAAGCTTTCTTT.

V and J are TRBV5-1 and TRBJ1-4; 8 bases fit TRBD1. CDR3 size: 15 residues. The germline CDR1 and CDR2 sequences are SGHRS and YFSETQ. The V and J ends lost 5 bases and 4 bases, in that order; junction bases with no gene match: 7. The CDR3: CASRLQGVGNEKLFF. The CDR3, as DNA: TGCGCCAGCAGGTTACAGGGGGTTGGTAATGAAAAACTGTTTTTT.

This chain joins TRBV28 and TRBJ1-6; TRBD1 matches 9 bases. The CDR3 covers 16 residues. Germline CDR1 and CDR2: MDHEN and SYDVKM. The J segment lost 9 bases and the V segment lost 6 bases, leaving 12 bases of the junction unmatched. Written as DNA, the CDR3 is TGTGCCAGCAGCTCCACCGGACAGGGGAGAGGTTCACCCCTCCACTTT. Translating gives CASSSTGQGRGSPLHF.

The CDR3 reads CASSRRPGTEAFF. The CDR3 DNA reads TGTGCCAGCAGCCGCCGGCCGGGGACTGAAGCTTTCTTT. The V call is TRBV7-3, the J call TRBJ1-1; D ambiguous. CDR3 length equals 13 residues. V was trimmed by 5 bases and J by 5 bases, leaving 12 bases between them. From germline, CDR1 is SGHTA and CDR2 FQGTGA.

This rearrangement joins TRBV3-1 (or the pseudogene TRBV3-2) to TRBJ2-5; 7 bases map to TRBD2. The CDR3 is 16 amino acids. Germline-derived CDR1 and CDR2 are LGHDT and YNNKEL (reference sequence). After removal of 1 base from V and 0 bases from J, the junction contained 5 bases not matched to a gene. Here the CDR3 reads CASSQVGGTYQETQYF. In nucleotides, the CDR3 is TGTGCCAGCAGCCAAGTGGGGGGGACCTACCAAGAGACCCAGTACTTC.

The chain carries TRBV6-5 and TRBJ1-1; 8 bases are a match to TRBD1. The CDR3 extends over 13 amino acids. Trimming took 8 bases from V and 5 from J; bases not matched to a gene: 7. CDR1 MNHEY and CDR2 SVGAGI come from the germline V gene. Here the CDR3 DNA reads TGTGCCAGCCTTGGACAGGGAAGGACTGAAGCTTTCTTT. Protein: CASLGQGRTEAFF.

The V call is TRBV10-3, the J call TRBJ2-7; a weak D match, TRBD1 (6 bases). V lost 7 bases and J lost 3, with 10 bases in between. Germline V gives CDR1 ENHRY, CDR2 SYGVKD. The CDR3 covers 12 residues. CDR3 DNA: TGTGCCATCACCAAGGACAGCTACGAGCAGTACGTC. Translation: CAITKDSYEQYV.

The chain has TRBV20-1 and TRBJ2-2; D is unclear. V was pared by 6 bases and J by 3 bases, with 5 bases between. This CDR3 is built from 11 residues. CDR1 and CDR2 from the germline V gene are DFQATT and SNEGSKA (reference sequence). CDR3 sequence reads: CSALYTGELFF. The CDR3 DNA follows: TGCAGTGCCCTTTACACCGGGGAGCTGTTTTTT.

The chain couples TRBV27 to TRBJ2-7; maybe TRBD2 (5 bases). Germline V gene sequence: CDR1 MNHEY, CDR2 SMNVEV (reference sequence). V lost 5 bases and J lost 2, with 13 bases in between. This CDR3 has 14 residues. The CDR3 loop reads CASSRGNSPYEQYV. The CDR3 nucleotides read TGTGCCAGCAGTCGGGGTAATAGCCCCTACGAGCAGTACGTC.

The chain has TRBV7-2 and TRBJ1-2; the D is unclear. This CDR3 has 11 residues. V lost 5 bases and J 4 bases, leaving 5 bases between the germline ends. CDR1 is SGHTA and CDR2 is FQGNSA in the germline V gene. CDR3 amino acids: CASSRSYGYTF. As DNA, the CDR3 is TGTGCCAGCAGCCGTTCCTATGGCTACACCTTC.

This rearrangement joins TRBV11-2 to TRBJ1-1, with 7 bases aligning to TRBD1. Unmatched junction bases numbered 7, after V lost 5 bases and J lost 4 bases. In germline, CDR1 is SGHAT, CDR2 FQNNGV. This CDR3 has 14 residues. The CDR3 sequence is CASSRTGVSTEAFF. DNA for the CDR3: TGTGCCAGCAGCCGTACAGGGGTAAGCACTGAAGCTTTCTTT. Using reference TRBV11-2 and TRBJ1-1 for the parts outside the CDR3, the full variable domain is EAGVAQSPRYKIIEKRQSVAFWCNPISGHATLYWYQQILGQGPKLLIQFQNNGVVDDSQLPKDRFSAERLKGVDSTLKIQPAKLEDSAVYLCASSRTGVSTEAFFGQGTRLTVV.

This clone was seen only once. CDR3 in amino acids: CSVGAGGQSDNQPQHF. The CDR3 coding sequence is TGCAGCGTTGGGGCCGGGGGGCAGAGTGACAATCAGCCCCAGCATTTT. This chain joins TRBV29-1 and TRBJ1-5, with a weak D call TRBD1 (6 bases). Looked up from germline, CDR1 is SQVTM and CDR2 is ANQGSEA. Trimming cost V 4 bases and J 3 bases, with 19 bases left between them. This CDR3 has 16 amino acids.

The V and J genes are TRBV2 and TRBJ2-7; D is undetermined. Germline assignment: CDR1 SNHLY and CDR2 FYNNEI. V lost 3 bases, J lost 1 base, and 7 bases lay in between. The CDR3 length is 13 residues. In DNA form, the CDR3 reads TGTGCCAGCAGTGATTACAGATCCTACGAGCAGTACGTC. Protein product: CASSDYRSYEQYV.

This rearrangement joins TRBV2 to TRBJ1-1, with D possibly being TRBD1 (6 bases). Trimming removed 7 bases at V and 0 bases at J, with 9 bases between. CDR1 and CDR2 from the germline V gene are SNHLY and FYNNEI. The CDR3 runs 13 residues. Written as DNA, the CDR3 is TGTGCCAGCAACAGGGACCTGAACACTGAAGCTTTCTTT. This sequence encodes CASNRDLNTEAFF.

This clone was counted a few times. The chain has TRBV5-1 and TRBJ1-1; 7 nucleotides line up with TRBD1. Unmatched junction bases numbered 10, after V lost 4 bases and J lost 7 bases. Germline V gene lookup returns CDR1 SGHRS and CDR2 YFSETQ. CDR3 length: 14 amino acids. CDR3 sequence: CASSQGTVENEAFF. CDR3 in DNA: TGCGCCAGCAGCCAAGGGACAGTAGAGAATGAAGCTTTCTTT. Full variable domain (remainder filled in from reference TRBV5-1 and TRBJ1-1): KAGVTQTPRYLIKTRGQQVTLSCSPISGHRSVSWYQQTPGQGLQFLFEYFSETQRNKGNFPGRFSGRQFSNSRSEMNVSTLELGDSALYLCASSQGTVENEAFFGQGTRLTVV.

This chain connects TRBV2 to TRBJ2-3, with a tentative D call TRBD2 (6 bases). Germline values: CDR1 SNHLY, CDR2 FYNNEI. The CDR3 has 15 residues. Deletions cut 5 bases from V and 5 bases from J, with 17 bases between. CDR3 nucleotide sequence: TGTGCCAGCAGTCCGGGGACTTGGGGTGGAGATACGCAGTATTTT. Amino acids: CASSPGTWGGDTQYF.